Given below is one T cell receptor (beta chain) in context. The record originates from a study of blood T cell repertoires in COVID-19. About the study: Each recovered donor of Cohort 3 presented with two negative PCRs, clearance, or symptom resolution.

Germline V gene data show CDR1 as LNHDA and CDR2 as SQIVND (reference sequence). This CDR3 has 17 residues. Trimming cost V 5 bases and J 0 bases; bases outside gene matches: 10. Produced via immunoSEQ multiplex PCR; TCRdb's table is partial and in-frame only. In the table there are more than 200,000 clones, around 86% of which are singletons. The chain employs TRBV19 and TRBJ2-1; 7 nucleotides match TRBD1. Sequenced: PBMCs or T cells enriched from blood (not recorded which). The receptor's source is a man aged 25-45 years in a cohort exposed to, infected with or recovered from COVID-19 (not recorded which). In DNA, the CDR3 is TGTGCCAGTAGTTCCCGACAGGGTTTAAGCTCCTACAATGAGCAGTTCTTC. Amino acids: CASSSRQGLSSYNEQFF.